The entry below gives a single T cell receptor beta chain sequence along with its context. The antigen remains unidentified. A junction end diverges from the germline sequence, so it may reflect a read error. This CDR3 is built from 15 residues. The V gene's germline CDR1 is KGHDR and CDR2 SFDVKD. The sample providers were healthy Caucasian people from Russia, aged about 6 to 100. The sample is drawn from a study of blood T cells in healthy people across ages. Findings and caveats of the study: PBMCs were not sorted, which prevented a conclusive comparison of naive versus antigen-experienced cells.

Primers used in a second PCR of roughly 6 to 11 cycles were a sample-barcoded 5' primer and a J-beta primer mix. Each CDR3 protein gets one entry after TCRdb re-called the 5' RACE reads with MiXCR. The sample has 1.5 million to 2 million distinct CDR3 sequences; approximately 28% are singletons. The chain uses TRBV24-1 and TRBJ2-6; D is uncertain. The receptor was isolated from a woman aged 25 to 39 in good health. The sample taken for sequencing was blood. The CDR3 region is CVTSDATSGANVLTF. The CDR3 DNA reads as TGTGTCACCAGTGATGCCACCTCTGGGGCCAACGTCCTGACTTTC.